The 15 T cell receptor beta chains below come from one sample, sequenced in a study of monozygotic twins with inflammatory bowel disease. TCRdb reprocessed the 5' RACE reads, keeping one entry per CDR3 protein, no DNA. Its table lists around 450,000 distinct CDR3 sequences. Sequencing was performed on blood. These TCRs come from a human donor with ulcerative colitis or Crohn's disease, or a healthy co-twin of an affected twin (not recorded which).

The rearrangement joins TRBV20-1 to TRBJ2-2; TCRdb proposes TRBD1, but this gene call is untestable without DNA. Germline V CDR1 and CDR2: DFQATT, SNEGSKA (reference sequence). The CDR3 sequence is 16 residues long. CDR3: CSARSGQGSGTGELFF.

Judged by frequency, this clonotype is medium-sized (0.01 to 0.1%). The CDR3 reads CASSLGLATDTQYF. The V call is TRBV7-2, the J call TRBJ2-3. The CDR3 contains 14 residues. In germline, CDR1 is SGHTA, CDR2 FQGNSA.

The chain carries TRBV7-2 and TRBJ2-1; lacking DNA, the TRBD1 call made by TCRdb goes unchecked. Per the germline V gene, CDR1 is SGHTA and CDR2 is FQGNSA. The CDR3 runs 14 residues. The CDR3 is CASSWRGSGNEQFF.

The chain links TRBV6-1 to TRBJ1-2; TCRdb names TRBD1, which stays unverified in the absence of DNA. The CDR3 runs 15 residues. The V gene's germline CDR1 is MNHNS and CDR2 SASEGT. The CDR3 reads CASRQPGQGSGGYTF.

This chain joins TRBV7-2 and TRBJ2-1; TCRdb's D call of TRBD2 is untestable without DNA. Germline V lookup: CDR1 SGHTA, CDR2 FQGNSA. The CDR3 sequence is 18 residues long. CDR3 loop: CASSLALGLAGVNYEQFF.

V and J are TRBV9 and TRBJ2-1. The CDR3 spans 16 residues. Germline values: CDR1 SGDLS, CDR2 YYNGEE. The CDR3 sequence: CASSVGQGSSYNEQFF.

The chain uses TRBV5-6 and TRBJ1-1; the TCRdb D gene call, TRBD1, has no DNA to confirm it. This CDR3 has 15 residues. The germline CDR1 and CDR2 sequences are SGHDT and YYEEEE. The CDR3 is CASSPGGQGATEAFF.

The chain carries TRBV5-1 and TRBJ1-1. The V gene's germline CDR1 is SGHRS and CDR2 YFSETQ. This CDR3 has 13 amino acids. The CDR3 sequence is CASSYGSNTEAIF.

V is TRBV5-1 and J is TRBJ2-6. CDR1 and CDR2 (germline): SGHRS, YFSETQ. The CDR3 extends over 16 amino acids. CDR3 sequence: CASSLGGSSGANVLTF.

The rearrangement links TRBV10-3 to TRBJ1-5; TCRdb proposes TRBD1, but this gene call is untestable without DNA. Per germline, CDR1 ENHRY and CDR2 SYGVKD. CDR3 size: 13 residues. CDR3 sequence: CAIQPGYLQPQHF.

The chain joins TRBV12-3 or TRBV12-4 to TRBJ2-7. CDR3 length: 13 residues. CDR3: CASSSSGIYEQYF.

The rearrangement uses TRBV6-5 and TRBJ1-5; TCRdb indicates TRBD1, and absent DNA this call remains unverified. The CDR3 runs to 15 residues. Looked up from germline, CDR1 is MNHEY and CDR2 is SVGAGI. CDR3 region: CASSYVGTKNQPQHF.

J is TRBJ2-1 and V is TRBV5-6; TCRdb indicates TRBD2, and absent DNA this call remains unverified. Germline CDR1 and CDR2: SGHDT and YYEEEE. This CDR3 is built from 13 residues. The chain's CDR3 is CASSSRLAGEQFF.

This chain's CDR3 is CASSTEKNRGAFF. The chain couples TRBV7-3 to TRBJ1-1. CDR1 and CDR2 from the germline V gene are SGHTA and FQGTGA. The CDR3 has 13 residues. The full variable domain, its missing parts supplied by reference TRBV7-3 and TRBJ1-1, is GAGVSQTPSNKVTEKGKYVELRCDPISGHTALYWYRQSLGQGPEFLIYFQGTGAADDSGLPNDRFFAVRPEGSVSTLKIQRTERGDSAVYLCASSTEKNRGAFFGQGTRLTVV.

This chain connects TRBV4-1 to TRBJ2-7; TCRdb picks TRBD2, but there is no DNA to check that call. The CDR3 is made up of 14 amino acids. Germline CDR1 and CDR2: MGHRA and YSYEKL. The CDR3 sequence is CASSSTEGANEQYF.